These 20 T cell receptor beta chains originate from one sample sequenced in a study of T cell responses to AZD1222 COVID-19 vaccine. Assay used: immunoSEQ multiplex PCR; TCRdb lists only in-frame clones, some missing. The table includes fewer than 150,000 clones, around nine tenths detected once. Here the sequenced sample was peripheral blood, taken on day 0 of AZD1222 vaccination. Receptor source: an adult in good health.

The J gene is TRBJ2-7, the V gene TRBV4-3; either TRBD1 or TRBD2 may supply D (5 bases each). CDR3 length: 14 amino acids. Germline V gene lookup returns CDR1 LGHNA and CDR2 YSLEER. The V and J ends lost 0 bases and 3 bases respectively, with 9 bases between them. The CDR3 sequence is CASSQEEGSYEQYF. CDR3 in DNA: TGCGCCAGCAGCCAAGAAGAGGGGAGCTACGAGCAGTACTTC.

V usage is TRBV10-3 and J usage is TRBJ2-1; the match to TRBD1 covers 7 bases. The V and J ends lost 10 bases and 4 bases, in that order; junction bases with no gene match: 10. CDR1 is ENHRY and CDR2 is SYGVKD in the germline V gene. This CDR3 comprises 14 residues. Here the CDR3 DNA reads TGTGCCAACGCACCGGGACAGAGGTACAATGAGCAGTTCTTC. This encodes CANAPGQRYNEQFF.

By frequency in the sample, this clone is medium-sized. This chain joins TRBV24-1 and TRBJ2-3; D ambiguous. This CDR3 has 13 residues. In germline, CDR1 is KGHDR, CDR2 SFDVKD. V was trimmed by 4 bases and J by 7 bases, leaving 11 bases between them. CDR3 protein: CATSDDSMNTQYF. Here the CDR3 DNA reads TGTGCCACCAGTGACGATAGCATGAATACGCAGTATTTT.

This clone was seen only once. The CDR3 reads CASSTGTGNDEQYF. Here the CDR3 DNA reads TGTGCCAGCAGTACCGGGACAGGGAACGACGAGCAGTACTTC. This chain connects TRBV9 to TRBJ2-7; 9 bases agree with TRBD1. The CDR3 consists of 14 residues. V gave up 5 bases and J gave up 5 bases; unmatched junction bases: 8. From germline, CDR1 is SGDLS and CDR2 YYNGEE.

V and J are TRBV20-1 and TRBJ1-5; D is perhaps TRBD1 (5 bases). V lost 6 bases, J lost 7 bases, and 16 bases lay in between. This CDR3 is 13 amino acids long. Germline lookup yields CDR1 DFQATT and CDR2 SNEGSKA (reference sequence). The CDR3 coding sequence is TGCAGTGCAAGTGGGGGAATGTGGCAGCCCCAGCATTTT. It codes for CSASGGMWQPQHF.

The CDR3 DNA reads TGCAGTGCCCCGAAGGATGAAAAACTGTTTTTT. As protein: CSAPKDEKLFF. J is TRBJ1-4 and V is TRBV20-1; D is undetermined. CDR3 length: 11 residues. With 6 bases removed from V and 6 bases from J, the gap between germline ends came to 8 bases. Germline V gene data show CDR1 as DFQATT and CDR2 as SNEGSKA (reference sequence).

The V and J genes are TRBV29-1 and TRBJ1-5; D is ambiguous. Trimming removed 4 bases from V and 1 base from J, with 5 bases in between. This CDR3 spans 12 amino acids. Germline-derived CDR1 and CDR2 are SQVTM and ANQGSEA. The CDR3: CSVAGSNQPQHF. CDR3 in DNA: TGCAGCGTTGCGGGGAGCAATCAGCCCCAGCATTTT.

The chain carries TRBV4-1 and TRBJ2-3; D is perhaps TRBD1 (6 bases). The CDR3 contains 15 residues. The germline gives CDR1 MGHRA, CDR2 YSYEKL. With 6 bases removed from V and 4 bases from J, the gap between germline ends came to 17 bases. CDR3 amino acids: CASRGSQGSADTQYF. The CDR3 DNA reads as TGCGCCAGCAGAGGGTCCCAGGGGTCGGCAGATACGCAGTATTTT.

CDR3: CASSIASGTGVGGYTF. The CDR3 nucleotides are TGTGCCAGTAGTATAGCCTCCGGGACAGGGGTTGGTGGCTACACCTTC. The V and J genes are TRBV19 and TRBJ1-2; 10 nucleotides match TRBD1. CDR1 and CDR2 (germline): LNHDA, SQIVND (reference sequence). The CDR3 runs 16 residues. Trimming took 1 base from V and 7 from J; bases not matched to a gene: 9.

CDR3 amino acids: CASSGTRGRGQPQHF. CDR3 sequence (DNA): TGTGCCAGCAGCGGGACAAGGGGGCGCGGTCAGCCCCAGCATTTT. The chain recombines TRBV11-2 with TRBJ1-5; 7 nucleotides line up with TRBD1. V lost 5 bases to trimming and J lost 6 bases; unmatched junction nucleotides: 10. CDR1 and CDR2 from the germline V gene are SGHAT and FQNNGV. The CDR3 is 15 residues long.

This clone has just one count. The chain recombines TRBV19 with TRBJ2-1; 10 bases align to TRBD2. V gave up 5 bases and J gave up 6 bases; unmatched junction bases: 10. The CDR3 extends over 16 amino acids. Per germline, CDR1 LNHDA and CDR2 SQIVND (reference sequence). The CDR3 sequence: CASSFLASGSVNEQFF. In DNA, the CDR3 is TGTGCCAGTAGTTTTTTGGCTAGCGGGAGTGTCAATGAGCAGTTCTTC.

V gene TRBV5-1 combines with J gene TRBJ2-5; TRBD1 matches 8 bases. CDR1 SGHRS and CDR2 YFSETQ come from the germline V gene. The CDR3 runs 17 residues. Trimming removed 1 base from V and 7 bases from J; junction bases left unmatched: 15. The CDR3 coding sequence is TGCGCCAGCAGCTTGCGTTTGTCGGGACAGGACATCGGGACCCAGTACTTC. This translates into CASSLRLSGQDIGTQYF.

The rearrangement links TRBV13 to TRBJ1-2, with D possibly matching TRBD1 (5 bases). Trimming shortened V by 4 bases and J by 8 bases, and 17 bases separated the two germline ends. The CDR3 has 14 amino acids. The germline gives CDR1 PRHDT, CDR2 FYEKMQ (reference sequence). In DNA, the CDR3 is TGTGCCAGCAGCTCAATGGGGGGGAACGGAGGCTACACCTTC. It specifies CASSSMGGNGGYTF.

The chain combines TRBV29-1 with TRBJ1-3, with 7 positions matching TRBD1. Looked up from germline, CDR1 is SQVTM and CDR2 is ANQGSEA. V was pared by 6 bases and J by 4 bases, with 9 bases of the junction left unmatched. The CDR3 has 14 amino acids. Here the CDR3 DNA reads TGCAGCGTCGGGGACAGAACTCCCGGAAACACCATATATTTT. The encoded protein is CSVGDRTPGNTIYF. The full variable domain, completed using reference TRBV29-1 and TRBJ1-3, is SAVISQKPSRDICQRGTSLTIQCQVDSQVTMMFWYRQQPGQSLTLIATANQGSEATYESGFVIDKFPISRPNLTFSTLTVSNMSPEDSSIYLCSVGDRTPGNTIYFGEGSWLTVV.

The chain has TRBV4-2 and TRBJ1-2, with D perhaps matching TRBD1 (6 bases). Trimming stripped 0 bases from V and 8 bases from J, with 10 bases between. The germline V gene has CDR1 LGHNA and CDR2 YNFKEQ. The length of the CDR3 is 13 residues. The CDR3 DNA follows: TGTGCCAGCAGCCAAGACAGGGGCGAAGGCTACACCTTC. This encodes CASSQDRGEGYTF.

V gene TRBV7-2 combines with J gene TRBJ1-2; 10 bases map to TRBD1. Unmatched junction bases numbered 10, after V lost 7 bases and J lost 8 bases. The length of the CDR3 is 14 residues. The germline V gene encodes CDR1 SGHTA and CDR2 FQGNSA. The CDR3 nucleotides read TGTGCCAGCACCCTGGTTGGGACAGGGGTAGGCTACACCTTC. Translation: CASTLVGTGVGYTF.

This clone was seen only once. The chain joins TRBV24-1 to TRBJ2-2; D may be TRBD1 (5 bases). This CDR3 is built from 16 residues. Trimming took off 4 bases at V and 9 bases at J, with 20 bases between the two ends. Germline V gene sequence: CDR1 KGHDR, CDR2 SFDVKD. The CDR3 loop is CATSDQATGAARELFF. The CDR3 nucleotides are TGTGCCACCAGTGACCAAGCGACTGGGGCCGCCCGGGAGCTGTTTTTT.

The rearrangement uses TRBV3-1 (or the pseudogene TRBV3-2) and TRBJ2-5; 12 bases align to TRBD1. V lost 3 bases to trimming and J lost 5 bases; unmatched junction nucleotides: 7. CDR1 is LGHDT and CDR2 is YNNKEL in the germline V gene (reference sequence). CDR3 length: 16 residues. CDR3 loop: CASSHRDRGRWETQYF. For the CDR3, the DNA is TGTGCCAGCAGCCACCGGGACAGGGGGCGATGGGAGACCCAGTACTTC.

CDR3 DNA sequence: TGTGCCAGCAGCTTAAGGGAGTCGAACACTGAAGCTTTCTTT. Translated, it gives CASSLRESNTEAFF. The chain employs TRBV11-2 and TRBJ1-1, with no clear D. Germline-derived CDR1 and CDR2 are SGHAT and FQNNGV. CDR3 length: 14 residues. The germline V and J ends were trimmed by 2 bases and 1 base, with 8 bases remaining between them.

The genes are TRBV4-3 and TRBJ2-1; 9 nucleotides agree with TRBD2. CDR3 length: 17 residues. Germline CDR1 and CDR2: LGHNA and YSLEER. Trimming took 2 bases from V and 1 from J; bases not matched to a gene: 6. The CDR3 loop is CASSQLLAGQSYNEQFF. The CDR3 region has the DNA TGCGCCAGCAGCCAACTACTAGCGGGCCAATCCTACAATGAGCAGTTCTTC.